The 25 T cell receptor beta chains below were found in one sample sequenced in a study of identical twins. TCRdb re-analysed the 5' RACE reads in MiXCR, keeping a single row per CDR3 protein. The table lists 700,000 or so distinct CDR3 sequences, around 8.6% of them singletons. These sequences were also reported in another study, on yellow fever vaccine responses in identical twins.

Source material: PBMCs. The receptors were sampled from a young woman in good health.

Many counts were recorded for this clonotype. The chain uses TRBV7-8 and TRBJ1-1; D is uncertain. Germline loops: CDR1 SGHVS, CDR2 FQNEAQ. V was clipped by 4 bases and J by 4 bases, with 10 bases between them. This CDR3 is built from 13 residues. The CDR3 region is CASSSKISTEAFF. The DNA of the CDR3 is TGTGCCAGCAGCTCTAAAATTAGCACTGAAGCTTTCTTT.

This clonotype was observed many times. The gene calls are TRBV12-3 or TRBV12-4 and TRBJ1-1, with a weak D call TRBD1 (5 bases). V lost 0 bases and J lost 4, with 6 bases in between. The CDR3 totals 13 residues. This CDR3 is CASSLAGATEAFF. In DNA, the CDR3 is TGTGCCAGCAGTTTAGCAGGGGCCACTGAAGCTTTCTTT.

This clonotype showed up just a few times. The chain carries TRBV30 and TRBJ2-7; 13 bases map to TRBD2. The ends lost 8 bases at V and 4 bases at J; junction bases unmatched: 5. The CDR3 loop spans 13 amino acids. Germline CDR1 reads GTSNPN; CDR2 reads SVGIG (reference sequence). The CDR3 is CAGGTSGKYEQYF. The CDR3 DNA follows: TGTGCCGGTGGGACTAGCGGGAAATACGAGCAGTACTTC.

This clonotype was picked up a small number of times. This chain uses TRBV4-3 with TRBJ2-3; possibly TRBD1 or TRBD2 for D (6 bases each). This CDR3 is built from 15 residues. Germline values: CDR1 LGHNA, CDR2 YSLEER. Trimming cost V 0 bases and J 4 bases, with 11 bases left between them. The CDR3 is CASSQDWGAADTQYF. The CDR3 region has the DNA TGCGCCAGCAGCCAAGATTGGGGGGCGGCAGATACGCAGTATTTT.

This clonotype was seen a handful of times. CDR3 in amino acids: CASSPEVGGRDIQYF. CDR3 DNA sequence: TGTGCCAGCAGCCCCGAGGTGGGGGGACGGGACATTCAGTACTTC. The rearrangement joins TRBV9 to TRBJ2-4; a possible D gene is TRBD2 (6 bases). CDR1 SGDLS and CDR2 YYNGEE come from the germline V gene. Trimming stripped 4 bases from V and 8 bases from J, with 19 bases between. The CDR3 contains 15 residues.

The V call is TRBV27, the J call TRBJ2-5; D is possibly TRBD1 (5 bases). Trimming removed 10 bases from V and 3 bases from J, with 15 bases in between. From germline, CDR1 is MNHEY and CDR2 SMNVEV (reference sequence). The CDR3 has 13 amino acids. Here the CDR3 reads CATRPTDEETQYF. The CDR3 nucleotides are TGTGCCACCCGCCCGACAGACGAAGAGACCCAGTACTTC.

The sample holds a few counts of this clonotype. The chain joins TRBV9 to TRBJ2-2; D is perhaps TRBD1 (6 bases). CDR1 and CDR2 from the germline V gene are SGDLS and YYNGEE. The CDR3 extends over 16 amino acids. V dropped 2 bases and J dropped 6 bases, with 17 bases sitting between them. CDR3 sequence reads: CASSVTGQGSSGELFF. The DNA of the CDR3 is TGTGCCAGCAGCGTTACCGGCCAGGGGAGTTCCGGGGAGCTGTTTTTT.

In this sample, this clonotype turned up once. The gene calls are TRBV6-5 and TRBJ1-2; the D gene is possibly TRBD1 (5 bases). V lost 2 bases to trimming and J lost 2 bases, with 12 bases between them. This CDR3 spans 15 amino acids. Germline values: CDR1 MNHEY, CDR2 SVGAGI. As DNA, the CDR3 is TGTGCCAGCAGTTACGGACACCTGATAAACTATGGCTACACCTTC. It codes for CASSYGHLINYGYTF.

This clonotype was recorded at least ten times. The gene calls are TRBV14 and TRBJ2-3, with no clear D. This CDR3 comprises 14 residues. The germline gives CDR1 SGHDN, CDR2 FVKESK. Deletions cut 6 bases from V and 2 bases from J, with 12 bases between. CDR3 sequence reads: CASSRLEYTDTQYF. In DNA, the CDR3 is TGTGCCAGCAGTCGCTTGGAGTACACAGATACGCAGTATTTT.

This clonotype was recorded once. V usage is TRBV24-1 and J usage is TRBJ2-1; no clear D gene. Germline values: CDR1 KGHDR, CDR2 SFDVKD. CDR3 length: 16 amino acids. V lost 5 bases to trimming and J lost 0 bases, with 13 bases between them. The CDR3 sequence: CATSGLSPSSYNEQFF. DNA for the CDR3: TGTGCCACCAGTGGGTTATCCCCGAGCTCCTACAATGAGCAGTTCTTC.

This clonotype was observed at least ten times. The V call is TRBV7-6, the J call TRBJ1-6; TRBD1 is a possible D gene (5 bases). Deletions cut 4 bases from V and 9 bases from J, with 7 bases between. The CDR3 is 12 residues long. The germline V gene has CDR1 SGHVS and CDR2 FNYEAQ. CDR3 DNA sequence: TGTGCCAGCAGCTCCAGGGCTTCACCCCTCCACTTT. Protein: CASSSRASPLHF.

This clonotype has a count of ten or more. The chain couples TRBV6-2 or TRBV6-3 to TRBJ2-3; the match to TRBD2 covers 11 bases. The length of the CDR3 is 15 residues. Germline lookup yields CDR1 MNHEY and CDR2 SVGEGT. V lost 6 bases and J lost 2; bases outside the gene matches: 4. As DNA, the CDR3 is TGTGCCAGCAGAGAGACTAGCGGGGACACAGATACGCAGTATTTT. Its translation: CASRETSGDTDTQYF.

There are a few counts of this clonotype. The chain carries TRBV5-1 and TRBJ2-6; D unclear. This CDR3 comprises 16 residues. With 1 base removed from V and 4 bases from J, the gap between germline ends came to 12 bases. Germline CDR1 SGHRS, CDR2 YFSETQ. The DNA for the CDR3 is TGCGCCAGCAGCTTGAGCAGCTTTAGAGGGGCCAACGTCCTGACTTTC. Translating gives CASSLSSFRGANVLTF.

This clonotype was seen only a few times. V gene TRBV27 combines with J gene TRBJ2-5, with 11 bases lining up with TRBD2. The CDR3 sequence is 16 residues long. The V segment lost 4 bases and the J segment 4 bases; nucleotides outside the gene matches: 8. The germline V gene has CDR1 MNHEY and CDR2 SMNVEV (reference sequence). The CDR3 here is CASSWRASGGRETQYF. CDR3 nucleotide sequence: TGTGCCAGCAGTTGGAGGGCTAGCGGGGGGCGAGAGACCCAGTACTTC.

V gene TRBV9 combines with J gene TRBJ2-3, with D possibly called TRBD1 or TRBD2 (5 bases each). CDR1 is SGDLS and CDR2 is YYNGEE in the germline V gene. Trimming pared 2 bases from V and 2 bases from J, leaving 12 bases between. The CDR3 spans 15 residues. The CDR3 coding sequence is TGTGCCAGCAGCGTCTTTGGGGGAGTCACAGATACGCAGTATTTT. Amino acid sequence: CASSVFGGVTDTQYF. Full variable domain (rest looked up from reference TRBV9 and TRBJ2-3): DSGVTQTPKHLITATGQRVTLRCSPRSGDLSVYWYQQSLDQGLQFLIQYYNGEERAKGNILERFSAQQFPDLHSELNLSSLELGDSALYFCASSVFGGVTDTQYFGPGTRLTVL.

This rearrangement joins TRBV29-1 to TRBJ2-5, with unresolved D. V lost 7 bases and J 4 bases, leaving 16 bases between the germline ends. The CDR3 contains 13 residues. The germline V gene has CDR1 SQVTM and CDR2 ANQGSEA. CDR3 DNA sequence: TGCAGCGCAGAAGCCATACGTGGAGAGACCCAGTACTTC. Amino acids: CSAEAIRGETQYF.

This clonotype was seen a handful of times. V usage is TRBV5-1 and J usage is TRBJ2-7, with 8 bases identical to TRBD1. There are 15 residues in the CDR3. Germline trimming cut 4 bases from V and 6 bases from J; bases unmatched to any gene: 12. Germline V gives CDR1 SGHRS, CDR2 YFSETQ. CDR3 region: CASSIQGDPGGEQYF. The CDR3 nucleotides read TGCGCCAGCAGCATACAGGGGGACCCTGGGGGCGAGCAGTACTTC.

The CDR3 sequence is CASSATGQGGAPLHF. Here the CDR3 DNA reads TGTGCCAGCAGCGCCACGGGACAGGGGGGGGCACCCCTCCACTTT. The chain recombines TRBV9 with TRBJ1-6; 11 bases are shared with TRBD1. The CDR3 is 15 residues long. Germline-derived CDR1 and CDR2 are SGDLS and YYNGEE. J gave up 11 bases and V 3 bases, and 7 bases lay outside the gene matches. The variable domain in full, completed from reference TRBV9 and TRBJ1-6, reads DSGVTQTPKHLITATGQRVTLRCSPRSGDLSVYWYQQSLDQGLQFLIQYYNGEERAKGNILERFSAQQFPDLHSELNLSSLELGDSALYFCASSATGQGGAPLHFGNGTRLTVT.

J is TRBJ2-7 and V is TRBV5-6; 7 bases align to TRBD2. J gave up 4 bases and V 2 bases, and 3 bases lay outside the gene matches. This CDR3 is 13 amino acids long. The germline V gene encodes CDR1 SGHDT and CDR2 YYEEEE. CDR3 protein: CASSFRLAYEQYF. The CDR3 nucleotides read TGTGCCAGCAGCTTCAGACTAGCTTACGAGCAGTACTTC.

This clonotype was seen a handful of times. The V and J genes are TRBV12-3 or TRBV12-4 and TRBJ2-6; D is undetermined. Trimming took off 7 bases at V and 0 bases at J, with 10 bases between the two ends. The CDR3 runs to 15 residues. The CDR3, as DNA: TGTGCCAGCACCCTGCGAGACTCTGGGGCCAACGTCCTGACTTTC. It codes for CASTLRDSGANVLTF.

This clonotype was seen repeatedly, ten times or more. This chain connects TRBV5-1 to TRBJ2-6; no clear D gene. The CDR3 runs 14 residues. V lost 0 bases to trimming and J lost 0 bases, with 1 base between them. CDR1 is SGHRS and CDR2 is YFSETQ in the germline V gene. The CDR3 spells CASSLASGANVLTF. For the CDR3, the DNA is TGCGCCAGCAGCTTGGCCTCTGGGGCCAACGTCCTGACTTTC.

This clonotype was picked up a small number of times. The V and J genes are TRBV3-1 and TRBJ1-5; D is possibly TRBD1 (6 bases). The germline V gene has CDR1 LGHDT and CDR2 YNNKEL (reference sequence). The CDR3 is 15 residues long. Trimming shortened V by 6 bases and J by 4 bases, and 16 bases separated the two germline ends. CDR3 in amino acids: CASSPAGTQNQPQHF. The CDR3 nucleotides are TGTGCCAGCAGTCCCGCCGGGACACAAAATCAGCCCCAGCATTTT.

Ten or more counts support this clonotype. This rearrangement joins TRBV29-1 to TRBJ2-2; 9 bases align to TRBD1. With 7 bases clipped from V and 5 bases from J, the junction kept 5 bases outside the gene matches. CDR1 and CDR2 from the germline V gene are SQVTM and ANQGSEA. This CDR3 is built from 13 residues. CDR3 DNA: TGCAGCGCAGACAGGGGGTGGACCGGGGAGCTGTTTTTT. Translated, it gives CSADRGWTGELFF.

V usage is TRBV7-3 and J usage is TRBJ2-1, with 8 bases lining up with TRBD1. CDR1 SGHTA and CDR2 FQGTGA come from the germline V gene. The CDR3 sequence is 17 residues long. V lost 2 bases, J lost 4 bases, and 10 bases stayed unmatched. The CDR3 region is CASSLGPRTGHYNEQFF. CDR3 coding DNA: TGTGCCAGCAGCTTAGGTCCTAGGACAGGGCATTACAATGAGCAGTTCTTC.

Here the CDR3 reads CASSPSLAGGFNEQFF. DNA for the CDR3: TGTGCCAGCAGCCCGTCCCTAGCGGGGGGATTCAATGAGCAGTTCTTC. V gene TRBV28 combines with J gene TRBJ2-1; TRBD2 agrees at 11 bases. This CDR3 is built from 16 residues. Germline V gene data show CDR1 as MDHEN and CDR2 as SYDVKM. The V segment lost 6 bases and the J segment 6 bases; nucleotides outside the gene matches: 10.